This TCR beta chain was retrieved from a study of OX40 agonist ivuxolimab in advanced cancers. Study-level findings and limits: Among the nonresponders, some also had low normalized T-cell clonal expansion.

Assay used: immunoSEQ multiplex PCR; TCRdb lists only in-frame clones, some missing. Of 20,000 to 30,000 clones in the sample, nearly 80% are singletons; the top ten hold roughly 23%. This clone was recorded a few times. Antigen: not known. CDR1 SGHVS and CDR2 FNYEAQ come from the germline V gene. The CDR3 extends over 12 amino acids. Trimming removed 1 base from V and 6 bases from J, with 7 bases in between. Blood got drawn at baseline, again on cycle 4 day 1, and then on cycle 7 day 1. This receptor was obtained from an adult with an advanced solid tumor such as melanoma, head and neck, liver or kidney cancer. Sequenced here: CD4+ or CD8+ T cells sorted from blood, sampled in a trial of the OX40 agonist ivuxolimab. The chain couples TRBV7-6 to TRBJ2-7; D remains unclear. CDR3 nucleotides: TGTGCCAGCAGCTTAGTAAGCAGCGAGCAGTACTTC. Translated, it gives CASSLVSSEQYF.